The 28 T cell receptor beta chains given below trace back to one sample, sequenced in a study of cytomegalovirus exposure and HLA in healthy donors. The study ran its PCR with 60 Vbeta and 13 Jbeta primers. Produced via immunoSEQ multiplex PCR; TCRdb's table is partial and in-frame only. The table records 110,000 or so clones, more than 80% of them present only once. Sequenced material: PBMCs. These receptors came from a man aged 18 to 29 in good health and CMV-seronegative.

The V call is TRBV11-2, the J call TRBJ1-1; D remains ambiguous. The V end was cut by 8 bases, the J end by 0 bases, with 13 bases between. The CDR3 loop spans 14 amino acids. Germline loops: CDR1 SGHAT, CDR2 FQNNGV. For the CDR3, the DNA is TGTGCCAGCTCCGACGGCAGGTTGAACACTGAAGCTTTCTTT. Translation: CASSDGRLNTEAFF.

V gene TRBV6-5 combines with J gene TRBJ2-7, with 11 nucleotides matching TRBD2. Germline trimming cut 3 bases from V and 6 bases from J; bases unmatched to any gene: 4. The germline gives CDR1 MNHEY, CDR2 SVGAGI. CDR3 size: 14 residues. The CDR3: CASSYPGLAAEQYF. DNA of the CDR3: TGTGCCAGCAGTTATCCGGGACTAGCGGCCGAGCAGTACTTC.

The rearrangement uses TRBV6-5 and TRBJ2-3; possible D gene TRBD2, 5 bases. Germline V gene lookup returns CDR1 MNHEY and CDR2 SVGAGI. Trimming removed 0 bases from V and 6 bases from J, with 13 bases in between. This CDR3 has 15 residues. CDR3 sequence (DNA): TGTGCCAGCAGTTACTCGGAGGTTGGTCGGGATACGCAGTATTTT. Its translation is CASSYSEVGRDTQYF.

The V gene is TRBV11-3, the J gene TRBJ2-2; TRBD2 is a possible D gene (6 bases). The CDR3 length is 15 residues. V lost 1 base and J 1 base, leaving 7 bases between the germline ends. Germline lookup yields CDR1 SGHNT and CDR2 YENEEA. CDR3 DNA: TGTGCCAGCAGCTTAGGTAGCGGGAACACCGGGGAGCTGTTTTTT. This encodes CASSLGSGNTGELFF. Using reference TRBV11-3 and TRBJ2-2 for the parts outside the CDR3, the full variable domain is EAGVVQSPRYKIIEKKQPVAFWCNPISGHNTLYWYLQNLGQGPELLIRYENEEAVDDSQLPKDRFSAERLKGVDSTLKIQPAELGDSAVYLCASSLGSGNTGELFFGEGSRLTVL.

V gene TRBV4-2 combines with J gene TRBJ1-2; a weak D match, TRBD1 (6 bases). This CDR3 spans 15 amino acids. Germline V gives CDR1 LGHNA, CDR2 YNFKEQ. Trimming stripped 5 bases from V and 3 bases from J, with 16 bases between. CDR3 residues: CASSYPGQVDYGYTF. The CDR3 nucleotides are TGTGCCAGCAGCTATCCGGGACAAGTCGACTATGGCTACACCTTC.

This clone was counted a few times. This chain uses TRBV5-6 with TRBJ2-7, with 13 bases identical to TRBD2. This CDR3 has 15 amino acids. V dropped 3 bases and J dropped 2; count of bases not matched to a gene: 2. Germline CDR1 is SGHDT and CDR2 is YYEEEE. The CDR3: CASSWGLAGTYEQYF. CDR3 DNA: TGTGCCAGCAGCTGGGGACTAGCGGGAACCTACGAGCAGTACTTC.

This clone appeared a single time. The genes are TRBV11-3 and TRBJ1-2; tentatively, D is TRBD1 (6 bases). The CDR3 contains 14 residues. Trimming took 7 bases from V and 8 from J, leaving 20 bases between them. The germline CDR1 and CDR2 sequences are SGHNT and YENEEA. The CDR3 is CASTDGTGGWGYTF. As DNA, the CDR3 is TGTGCCAGCACCGATGGTACGGGGGGCTGGGGCTACACCTTC.

J is TRBJ2-1 and V is TRBV9; 9 bases are a match to TRBD1. Germline CDR1 reads SGDLS; CDR2 reads YYNGEE. The J segment lost 7 bases and the V segment lost 1 base, leaving 6 bases of the junction unmatched. This CDR3 has 15 amino acids. CDR3 sequence (DNA): TGTGCCAGCAGCGTACTGGACAGGGGTTGGAATGAGCAGTTCTTC. Amino acids: CASSVLDRGWNEQFF.

The chain combines TRBV27 with TRBJ2-7, with D tentatively TRBD1 (5 bases). The CDR3 length is 16 residues. Germline-derived CDR1 and CDR2 are MNHEY and SMNVEV (reference sequence). The V and J ends lost 5 bases and 3 bases respectively, with 20 bases between them. The CDR3 DNA reads TGTGCCAGCAGTCCCTCCCGAAGGAAGGGGCTCTACGAGCAGTACTTC. Its translation is CASSPSRRKGLYEQYF.

This chain connects TRBV9 to TRBJ2-1, with D possibly TRBD2 on 5 matching bases. Germline-derived CDR1 and CDR2 are SGDLS and YYNGEE. The CDR3 runs to 15 residues. V lost 4 bases and J 3 bases, leaving 14 bases between the germline ends. Here the CDR3 reads CASSLRAAYYNEQFF. CDR3 coding DNA: TGTGCCAGCAGCCTCAGAGCGGCCTACTACAATGAGCAGTTCTTC.

The rearrangement joins TRBV5-4 to TRBJ2-5; 8 bases line up with TRBD2. Germline CDR1 is SGHNT and CDR2 is YYREEE (reference sequence). V dropped 7 bases and J dropped 5; count of bases not matched to a gene: 13. The CDR3 extends over 15 amino acids. The CDR3 region is CASRRGGLEGETQYF. DNA for the CDR3: TGTGCCAGCCGCCGGGGGGGGCTTGAAGGGGAGACCCAGTACTTC.

The chain combines TRBV4-3 with TRBJ2-2; D remains ambiguous. The CDR3 loop spans 14 amino acids. Germline V CDR1 and CDR2: LGHNA, YSLEER. Trimming took off 0 bases at V and 6 bases at J, with 8 bases between the two ends. The CDR3 bases are TGCGCCAGCAGCCAAGATAGTATACCCGGGGAGCTGTTTTTT. Translation gives CASSQDSIPGELFF.

This clone was recorded a few times. The genes are TRBV27 and TRBJ2-5, with D perhaps matching TRBD1 (5 bases). Trimming removed 3 bases from V and 7 bases from J, with 15 bases in between. This CDR3 is 14 amino acids long. From germline, CDR1 is MNHEY and CDR2 SMNVEV (reference sequence). CDR3 region: CASSFRRDDGTQYF. CDR3 sequence (DNA): TGTGCCAGCAGTTTCCGCAGGGATGATGGGACCCAGTACTTC.

The J gene is TRBJ2-5, the V gene TRBV11-2, with D possibly TRBD2 on 5 matching bases. This CDR3 has 14 residues. V lost 5 bases and J 4 bases, leaving 14 bases between the germline ends. CDR1 is SGHAT, CDR2 FQNNGV, per germline. The CDR3 region is CASSAYRAGETQYF. CDR3 bases: TGTGCCAGCAGCGCCTACCGGGCGGGAGAGACCCAGTACTTC.

This clone was observed a single time. A read error may account for a junction end that differs from germline. At the DNA level, this CDR3 is encoded by other sequences in the same sample as well. The chain combines TRBV7-3 with TRBJ2-3, with 13 bases that match TRBD2. The germline CDR1 and CDR2 sequences are SGHTA and FQGTGA. The CDR3 contains 16 residues. The CDR3 bases are TGTGCCAGCAGCCTAACTAGCGGGAGGGCTGGAGATACGCAGTATTTT. This translates into CASSLTSGRAGDTQYF.

This chain joins TRBV7-6 and TRBJ2-7, with 9 bases that match TRBD2. J gave up 0 bases and V 5 bases, and 8 bases lay outside the gene matches. This CDR3 comprises 16 residues. CDR1 SGHVS and CDR2 FNYEAQ come from the germline V gene. The CDR3 DNA follows: TGTGCCAGCAGCCCGGGTCTAGCGGGACTCTCCTACGAGCAGTACTTC. This sequence encodes CASSPGLAGLSYEQYF.

This chain joins TRBV7-2 and TRBJ2-3; the D is unclear. V was clipped by 4 bases and J by 2 bases, with 16 bases between them. The CDR3 has 16 residues. Germline values: CDR1 SGHTA, CDR2 FQGNSA. CDR3 sequence (DNA): TGTGCCAGCAGCTCCGGCGTGCGAGCGATCACAGATACGCAGTATTTT. Its protein is CASSSGVRAITDTQYF.

This sequence joins TRBV4-1 and TRBJ2-7, with 12 positions matching TRBD1. Germline loops: CDR1 MGHRA, CDR2 YSYEKL. Trimming cost V 0 bases and J 7 bases; bases outside gene matches: 4. This CDR3 region has 15 residues. CDR3 in amino acids: CASSQEGQGAREQYF. The CDR3 bases are TGCGCCAGCAGCCAAGAGGGACAGGGGGCTCGGGAGCAGTACTTC.

The chain recombines TRBV4-2 with TRBJ2-2; 15 nucleotides line up with TRBD2. J gave up 2 bases and V 4 bases, and 2 bases lay outside the gene matches. The germline V gene has CDR1 LGHNA and CDR2 YNFKEQ. The CDR3 is 17 amino acids. For the CDR3, the DNA is TGTGCCAGCAGCCGGGGACTAGCGGGAGGTAACACCGGGGAGCTGTTTTTT. This translates into CASSRGLAGGNTGELFF.

This clone was seen only once. The rearrangement uses TRBV30 and TRBJ2-3, with 7 bases fitting TRBD2. J was trimmed by 4 bases and V by 2 bases; bases with no gene match: 6. The CDR3 spans 14 residues. Germline V lookup: CDR1 GTSNPN, CDR2 SVGIG (reference sequence). CDR3: CAWSSGTGPDTQYF. The DNA of the CDR3 is TGTGCCTGGAGTAGCGGGACGGGGCCAGATACGCAGTATTTT.

The chain carries TRBV19 and TRBJ1-1, with 8 bases matching TRBD1. This CDR3 spans 16 amino acids. The germline V gene encodes CDR1 LNHDA and CDR2 SQIVND (reference sequence). With 7 bases clipped from V and 4 bases from J, the junction kept 14 bases outside the gene matches. The CDR3: CASISDREGLSTEAFF. In nucleotides, the CDR3 is TGTGCCAGTATTTCGGACAGGGAGGGATTGAGCACTGAAGCTTTCTTT.

This rearrangement joins TRBV5-3 to TRBJ2-1; possibly TRBD1 for D (5 bases). TRBV5-3 is filed as an ORF, its function uncertain. The V end was cut by 1 base, the J end by 6 bases, with 14 bases between. This CDR3 is 15 amino acids long. This CDR3 reads CARSLFSRVSNEQFF. The CDR3, as DNA: TGTGCCAGAAGCTTGTTTAGCAGGGTAAGCAATGAGCAGTTCTTC.

The rearrangement joins TRBV13 to TRBJ2-1; 11 bases align to TRBD2. Germline values: CDR1 PRHDT, CDR2 FYEKMQ (reference sequence). J was trimmed by 4 bases and V by 4 bases; bases with no gene match: 6. This CDR3 comprises 16 residues. This CDR3 is CASSSRLAGTYNEQFF. In nucleotides, the CDR3 is TGTGCCAGCAGCTCCCGACTAGCGGGAACGTACAATGAGCAGTTCTTC.

The gene calls are TRBV4-3 and TRBJ2-1; maybe TRBD1 (5 bases). CDR1 LGHNA and CDR2 YSLEER come from the germline V gene. The CDR3 has 14 amino acids. The V end was cut by 1 base, the J end by 4 bases, with 8 bases between. The CDR3 nucleotides are TGCGCCAGCAGCCAAGGGGGCCTATACAATGAGCAGTTCTTC. Translated, it gives CASSQGGLYNEQFF.

In nucleotides, the CDR3 is TGTGCCAGCAGCCCGCCGGGACTAGCGGGAGCTGGAGAGCAGTACTTC. Translating gives CASSPPGLAGAGEQYF. The chain is built from TRBV7-2 and TRBJ2-7; TRBD2 aligns across 14 bases. Germline assignment: CDR1 SGHTA and CDR2 FQGNSA. The CDR3 covers 16 residues. With V trimmed by 5 bases and J by 7 bases, 10 bases remained unmatched. The full variable domain, in which reference TRBV7-2 and TRBJ2-7 provide the parts outside the CDR3, is GAGVSQSPSNKVTEKGKDVELRCDPISGHTALYWYRQSLGQGLEFLIYFQGNSAPDKSGLPSDRFSAERTGGSVSTLTIQRTQQEDSAVYLCASSPPGLAGAGEQYFGPGTRLTVT.

This clone was recorded only once. The chain uses TRBV11-1 and TRBJ2-7; D is unclear. Germline loops: CDR1 SGHAT, CDR2 FQDESV (reference sequence). CDR3 size: 15 residues. V shed 2 bases and J shed 3 bases, with 14 bases lying between them. The CDR3 sequence is CASSLSPDGDYEQYF. The CDR3, as DNA: TGTGCCAGCAGCTTAAGCCCCGACGGAGACTACGAGCAGTACTTC. The complete variable domain, with remaining parts taken from reference TRBV11-1 and TRBJ2-7, reads EAEVAQSPRYKITEKSQAVAFWCDPISGHATLYWYRQILGQGPELLVQFQDESVVDDSQLPKDRFSAERLKGVDSTLKIQPAELGDSAMYLCASSLSPDGDYEQYFGPGTRLTVT.

The chain joins TRBV2 to TRBJ2-1; D not certain. CDR1 is SNHLY and CDR2 is FYNNEI in the germline V gene. CDR3 size: 15 residues. The V end was cut by 6 bases, the J end by 0 bases, with 12 bases between. In DNA, the CDR3 is TGTGCCAGCAGGATGACACCGAGCTCCTACAATGAGCAGTTCTTC. This encodes CASRMTPSSYNEQFF.

The genes are TRBV5-8 and TRBJ2-5, with D tentatively TRBD2 (5 bases). V was clipped by 1 base and J by 3 bases, with 16 bases between them. CDR3 length: 16 residues. CDR1 is SGHTS and CDR2 is YDEGEE in the germline V gene. The CDR3 bases are TGTGCCAGCAGCTTGCCCTGGGAGTCAGGAGAAGAGACCCAGTACTTC. This sequence encodes CASSLPWESGEETQYF.